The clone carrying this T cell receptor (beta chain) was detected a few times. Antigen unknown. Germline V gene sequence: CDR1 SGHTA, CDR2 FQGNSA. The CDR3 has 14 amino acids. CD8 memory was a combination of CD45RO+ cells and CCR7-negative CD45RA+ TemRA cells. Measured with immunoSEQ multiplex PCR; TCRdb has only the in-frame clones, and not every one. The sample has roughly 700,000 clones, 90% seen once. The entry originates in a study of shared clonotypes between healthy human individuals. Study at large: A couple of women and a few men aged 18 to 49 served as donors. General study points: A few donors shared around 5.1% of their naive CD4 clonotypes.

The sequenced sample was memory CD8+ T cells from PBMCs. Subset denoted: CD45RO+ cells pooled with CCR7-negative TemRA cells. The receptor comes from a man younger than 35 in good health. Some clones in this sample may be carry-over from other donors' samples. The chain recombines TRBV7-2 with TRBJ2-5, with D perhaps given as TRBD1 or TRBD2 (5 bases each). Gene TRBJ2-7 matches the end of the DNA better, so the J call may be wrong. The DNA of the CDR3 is TGTGCCAGCAGCTTACCTGGGGGAACCTACGAGCAGTACTTC. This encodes CASSLPGGTYEQYF.